Listed here is a single T cell receptor beta chain. This clonotype showed up just a few times. Which antigen it targets is not known. No base quality values were provided; no much bigger clone lies one nucleotide off. Between the V and J ends, shortened by 2 bases and 5 bases respectively, the junction contains 15 bases. The CDR3 has 14 amino acids, counting the end cysteine and phenylalanine. The sequence is cut down to CDR3 DNA, 42 bases in frame from base 1. CDR1 and CDR2, per the germline V gene (reference sequence), are DFQATT and SNEGSKA. The data were obtained in a study of blood T cells in healthy people across ages (dated by TCRdb to 2013 to 2016). A note on the overall study: In model experiments, template switching captured about one uniquely barcoded TCR beta cDNA molecule for every two T cells. Age-related changes in TCR beta repertoire diversity were measured in the study by deep sequencing normalized with unique cDNA molecular identifiers. The donors were divided into four age groups: young (average approximately 15 years), middle-aged (approximately 42), aged (around 59) and long-lived (about 80). To avoid experimental bias, donors of different ages were spread randomly across the sequencing lanes. For two donors (one aged 18 to 29 and one aged 80 or older), the study analyzed two additional independent replicas of 1 million unique cDNA reads from the same blood draw. Broad study findings and their caveats: Estimates of total diversity based on one million sequenced T cells were regarded as lower bounds and as underestimates. As age increased, observed TCR beta diversity per million T cells dropped in a roughly linear way, and a significant reduction was already evident by age approximately 40. Because donor CMV infection status was unknown, age-related changes in expanded clonotypes were potentially confounded. The percentage of naive T cells measured by flow cytometry correlated strongly with observed TCR beta diversity. Compared with the aged group, more naive CD4+ T cells, fewer expanded clones and increased TCR diversity were shown by the long-lived group, suggesting age selection. Bulk unsorted PBMC profiling prevented conclusive comparison of naive and antigen-experienced compartments.

Donors were 35 to 40 systemically healthy Caucasian individuals from Russia aged roughly 6 to 100 years. Each donor gave ten milliliters of peripheral blood, drawn into EDTA-treated Vacutainer tubes. PBMCs were isolated by Ficoll-Paque density-gradient centrifugation, with at least 7 million obtained per sample. Trizol reagent was used to extract total RNA from the PBMCs, yielding at least 6 micrograms per sample. The percentages of naive CD45RAhigh/CD27high T cells were determined by flow cytometry on a PBMC aliquot from every donor. Library preparation was by 5' RACE. The run used an Illumina HiSeq 2500. The second PCR ran for about 7 to 11 cycles and used a J-beta primer mix along with a sample-barcoded 5' primer. A unique molecular identifier was introduced onto each TCR beta cDNA molecule by a template-switch 5' adaptor carrying 12 random nucleotides. Each sample yielded at least 3 million CDR3-containing paired-end reads. First-strand cDNA was synthesized from all RNA with the Mint cDNA synthesis kit, primed by a TRBC-specific oligonucleotide. Following uracil-DNA glycosylase treatment, all cDNA underwent a first 18-cycle PCR with the universal primers M1SS and BC2_uni_R. Processing in the source paper ran as follows. Each sample was normalized by randomly selecting 1 million high-quality reads, each carrying a distinct molecular identifier. Reads sharing molecular identifiers were discarded rather than binned into consensus sequences. CDR3 identification, clonotype clustering and error correction used MiTCR with a Q25 quality threshold and the strictest error-elimination algorithm. Lower-bound total TCR beta diversity was estimated with a nonparametric unseen species model using Euler transformation. TCRdb ran its own pipeline on the public reads, namely fastp trimming at Q25 and MiXCR clone calling, and kept in-frame beta chains. Rows with a matching CDR3 protein are joined into one entry that keeps the most common DNA and genes. TCRdb's processing, not the study's, gives the V and J calls here. The sample table lists about 1.6 million distinct CDR3 sequences, roughly 30% of them with a count of one. The biggest ten clones account for around 10% of the sample.

The clonotype comes from a woman in her 30s in good health. In this chain, TRBV20-1 is recombined with TRBJ2-5, with the identity of the D gene unclear. Sequencing input: blood. The DNA sequence reads TGCAGTGCTAGATCAGGTGGTCTCGAGGAGACCCAGTACTTC. Its translation reads: CSARSGGLEETQYF.